The clone carrying this T cell receptor beta chain was detected a few times. V lost 5 bases to trimming and J lost 6 bases, with 13 bases between them. Per the germline V gene, CDR1 is SGHNT and CDR2 is YENEEA. The CDR3 extends over 14 amino acids. These data originate in a study of blood T cells in healthy people across ages. In terms of origin and age, donors were healthy Caucasian individuals from Russia aged 6 to 90. It was with a sample-barcoded 5' primer and a J-beta primer mix that a second PCR of roughly 7 to 11 cycles was run. TCRdb re-derived calls from the 5' RACE reads in MiXCR, one entry per CDR3 protein. This table holds roughly 1,000,000 distinct CDR3 sequences, approximately 25% found once. A further study also used this sample, focusing on T cells of mothers and their children.

The chain links TRBV11-3 to TRBJ1-4, with D unclear. The specimen was blood. The sequence was obtained from a girl between 2 and 10 years old in good health. CDR3 DNA: TGTGCCAGCAGCGCCCGGGATGGGGATGAAAAACTGTTTTTT. Translating it yields CASSARDGDEKLFF.